Sequencing of this TCR beta chain was carried out in a study of early T cells in non-severe SARS-CoV-2 infection. Study in general: Alpha and beta chains were unpaired, from unsorted whole-blood bulk RNA.

Study-level points and caveats: The study's VDJdb matching favored anti-spike CD8 responses and missed private and CD4 specificities.

Separate cDNA molecules each had unique molecular identifiers attached to them. TCRdb re-derived calls from the 5' RACE reads in MiXCR, one entry per CDR3 protein. This table has about 80,000 distinct CDR3 sequences, 11% to 15% appearing once. The table lists this clonotype with a few counts. Its antigen is as yet unknown. Sequencing input: whole blood. The origin of this receptor is an adult who was a healthcare worker with PCR-confirmed SARS-CoV-2 infection or an uninfected control (not recorded which).

This CDR3 reads CASSGREGTDTQYF. The CDR3 region has the DNA TGCGCCAGCAGTGGCAGAGAGGGAACAGATACGCAGTATTTT. V usage is TRBV10-1 and J usage is TRBJ2-3; D possibly corresponds to TRBD2 (5 bases). This CDR3 has 14 amino acids. Deletions cut 4 bases from V and 3 bases from J, with 11 bases between. Per germline, CDR1 WNHNN and CDR2 SYGVQD (reference sequence).